Below, one TCR beta chain is given with its context. The data belong to a study of CD8 T cells in Susac syndrome. Sequencing of TCR beta was carried out in blood CD8+ and CD4+ T cells. Healthy donors were controls matched for age and sex. Random hexamers were used to reverse transcribe the RNA input (about 0.5 to 1 ug). Amplification of the TCR beta CDR3 was carried out by immunoSEQ multiplex PCR, which spanned a total of 54 Vbeta and 13 Jbeta segments. MiXCR, run by TCRdb on the immunoSEQ multiplex PCR reads, gives a single entry per CDR3 protein. The sample records more than 85,000 distinct CDR3 sequences, about 95% being singletons. The CDR3 is 15 residues long. Germline values: CDR1 GTSNPN, CDR2 SVGIG (reference sequence). V lost 3 bases, J lost 2 bases, and 14 bases lay in between.

Sequences were obtained from CD4+ T cells from PBMCs. The clonotype originates from a human donor in good health. The chain links TRBV30 to TRBJ1-5; D is ambiguous. The CDR3, as DNA: TGTGCCTGGAGACCCAGCCTAATGGGCAATCAGCCCCAGCATTTT. This codes for CAWRPSLMGNQPQHF. The variable domain in full, with the rest retrieved from reference TRBV30 and TRBJ1-5, is SQTIHQWPATLVQPVGSPLSLECTVEGTSNPNLYWYRQAAGRGLQLLFYSVGIGQISSEVPQNLSASRPQDRQFILSSKKLLLSDSGFYLCAWRPSLMGNQPQHFGDGTRLSIL.